This T cell receptor beta chain was captured in a study of blood T cell repertoires in COVID-19. Original methodology: Quantification of nucleated cells was approximated via reference gene primer amplification. The repertoire was sequenced with immunoSEQ multiplex PCR; TCRdb's copy has only in-frame clones and lacks some. The DNA was the basis for D and trimming; V, J and clone size are from that table. The table lists 95,000 to 150,000 clones, about 70% of them singletons. The CDR3 consists of 16 residues. Looked up from germline, CDR1 is WSHSY and CDR2 is SAAADI. V gave up 6 bases and J gave up 4 bases, with 22 bases separating them.

This receptor was obtained from a man in his fifties or sixties with acute or convalescent COVID-19. The sequenced material came from peripheral blood. The rearrangement uses TRBV10-2 and TRBJ2-7, with D uncertain. CDR3 in DNA: TGCGCCAGCAGCGCCATTCGGTCTACCTACTCTTACGAGCAGTACTTC. Residues: CASSAIRSTYSYEQYF.